One sample yielded the 17 T cell receptor beta chains listed below, sequenced in a study of cytomegalovirus exposure and HLA in healthy donors. Assay used: immunoSEQ multiplex PCR; TCRdb lists only in-frame clones, some missing. The table records more than 200,000 clones, about 92% of them present only once. Sequencing input: PBMCs. The source of these receptors is a woman in her twenties or thirties in good health and CMV-seronegative.

The chain couples TRBV7-8 to TRBJ2-1; 8 bases map to TRBD2. V gave up 5 bases and J gave up 2 bases; unmatched junction bases: 8. Germline loops: CDR1 SGHVS, CDR2 FQNEAQ. This CDR3 has 16 residues. The chain's CDR3 is CASSPGRAGAYNEQFF. In nucleotides, the CDR3 is TGTGCCAGCAGCCCCGGGAGGGCCGGGGCCTACAATGAGCAGTTCTTC.

This clone was recorded a few times. The chain combines TRBV19 with TRBJ2-7; tentatively, D is TRBD1 (5 bases). Trimming pared 3 bases from V and 4 bases from J, leaving 16 bases between. The CDR3 consists of 15 residues. Germline lookup yields CDR1 LNHDA and CDR2 SQIVND (reference sequence). The CDR3 coding sequence is TGTGCCAGTAGTATTTCGGCAGGGCTACCATACGAGCAGTACTTC. This gives the protein CASSISAGLPYEQYF.

The rearrangement joins TRBV19 to TRBJ2-7, with 10 bases identical to TRBD1. Trimming cost V 4 bases and J 6 bases; bases outside gene matches: 3. There are 13 residues in the CDR3. The V gene's germline CDR1 is LNHDA and CDR2 SQIVND (reference sequence). Here the CDR3 reads CASSTDRGLEQYF. CDR3 bases: TGTGCCAGTAGTACTGACAGGGGGCTCGAGCAGTACTTC.

The CDR3: CASSLGDRTTEAFF. For the CDR3, the DNA is TGTGCCAGCAGCTTAGGGGACAGAACCACTGAAGCTTTCTTT. The chain is built from TRBV11-2 and TRBJ1-1, with 7 positions matching TRBD1. V was pared by 1 base and J by 4 bases, with 3 bases of the junction left unmatched. Per germline, CDR1 SGHAT and CDR2 FQNNGV. The CDR3 runs to 14 residues.

J is TRBJ2-3 and V is TRBV27; 13 bases align to TRBD2. CDR1 is MNHEY, CDR2 SMNVEV, per germline (reference sequence). The V gene end was trimmed by 6 bases and the J gene end by 4 bases; junction bases not matched to a gene: 7. The CDR3 spans 16 residues. CDR3 in amino acids: CASSPLAGGPPDTQYF. CDR3 nucleotide sequence: TGTGCCAGCAGCCCACTAGCGGGAGGGCCACCAGATACGCAGTATTTT.

The rearrangement links TRBV6-5 to TRBJ2-2, with D tentatively TRBD2 (5 bases). Germline lookup yields CDR1 MNHEY and CDR2 SVGAGI. This CDR3 region has 15 residues. The V end was cut by 6 bases, the J end by 0 bases, with 11 bases between. The DNA for the CDR3 is TGTGCCAGCAGCCCCGCGGGTGCGAACACCGGGGAGCTGTTTTTT. Amino acids: CASSPAGANTGELFF.

The V call is TRBV5-1, the J call TRBJ2-7; TRBD2 matches at 14 bases. The germline V gene encodes CDR1 SGHRS and CDR2 YFSETQ. Trimming at V came to 4 bases and at J to 2 bases, leaving 2 bases not matched to a gene. The CDR3 runs to 15 residues. The CDR3: CASSPGLAGAYEQYF. In DNA form, the CDR3 reads TGCGCCAGCAGCCCGGGACTAGCGGGAGCCTACGAGCAGTACTTC.

As concerns this clone: One end of the junction is discordant with germline, which a read error may explain. This sequence joins TRBV6-1 and TRBJ1-4; D remains unclear. Germline CDR1 reads MNHNS; CDR2 reads SASEGT. CDR3 length: 13 residues. The DNA for the CDR3 is TGTGCCAGCAGTGAAGCGGGTGGGAATCGTCGGGATTTT. Translating it yields CASSEAGGNRRDF.

This clone has more than one count but fewer than ten. CDR3 protein: CASSVARTVAGANVLTF. In DNA form, the CDR3 reads TGTGCCAGCAGCGTAGCTAGAACGGTCGCTGGGGCCAACGTCCTGACTTTC. The rearrangement joins TRBV9 to TRBJ2-6; D uncertain. V gave up 0 bases and J gave up 2 bases, with 12 bases separating them. The CDR3 spans 17 residues. Per germline, CDR1 SGDLS and CDR2 YYNGEE.

The rearrangement joins TRBV5-6 to TRBJ2-3; 9 bases agree with TRBD1. The ends lost 6 bases at V and 6 bases at J; junction bases unmatched: 11. The germline V gene has CDR1 SGHDT and CDR2 YYEEEE. This CDR3 has 15 amino acids. CDR3 protein: CASTTAGTGLDTQYF. CDR3 DNA: TGTGCCAGCACCACGGCCGGGACAGGGTTGGATACGCAGTATTTT.

Remarks on this clone: Other DNA sequences in this specimen translate into the identical CDR3. CDR3: CASRQGSSYNEQFF. The CDR3 nucleotides read TGTGCCAGCAGGCAGGGTAGCTCCTACAATGAGCAGTTCTTC. The rearrangement uses TRBV27 and TRBJ2-1, with D possibly TRBD1 on 5 matching bases. The germline V and J ends were trimmed by 6 bases and 0 bases, with 9 bases remaining between them. Germline assignment: CDR1 MNHEY and CDR2 SMNVEV (reference sequence). The CDR3 is 14 residues long.

This chain joins TRBV6-6 and TRBJ1-1, with 9 nucleotides matching TRBD1. CDR3 length: 15 residues. Trimming at V came to 6 bases and at J to 1 base, leaving 6 bases not matched to a gene. Germline V CDR1 and CDR2: MNHNY, SVGAGI (reference sequence). DNA for the CDR3: TGTGCCAGCAGCCCCAACAGGGGGCAGAACACTGAAGCTTTCTTT. Translation: CASSPNRGQNTEAFF.

CDR3 DNA: TGTGCCAGCAGCTTAAGTTGGTCCGGGGAGCTGTTTTTT. Encoded protein: CASSLSWSGELFF. The gene calls are TRBV7-2 and TRBJ2-2; D is uncertain. V was pared by 2 bases and J by 6 bases, with 7 bases between. This CDR3 contains 13 residues. In germline, CDR1 is SGHTA, CDR2 FQGNSA.

The chain links TRBV9 to TRBJ1-2, with D maybe TRBD1 (5 bases). Trimming removed 0 bases at V and 4 bases at J, with 13 bases between. Germline lookup yields CDR1 SGDLS and CDR2 YYNGEE. The CDR3 runs to 15 residues. Here the CDR3 DNA reads TGTGCCAGCAGCGTAGGGGAAGGGGAAACCTATGGCTACACCTTC. As protein: CASSVGEGETYGYTF.

The V gene is TRBV4-3, the J gene TRBJ2-7; 9 bases match TRBD2. Per the germline V gene, CDR1 is LGHNA and CDR2 is YSLEER. V dropped 0 bases and J dropped 0; count of bases not matched to a gene: 9. The length of the CDR3 is 18 residues. The CDR3, as DNA: TGCGCCAGCAGCCAAGAATCGGCTAGCGGGATCAGCTCCTACGAGCAGTACTTC. Protein sequence: CASSQESASGISSYEQYF.

The chain carries TRBV10-3 and TRBJ1-4; no definite D call. V was shortened by 6 bases and J by 10 bases, with 15 bases between the two germline ends. Germline V lookup: CDR1 ENHRY, CDR2 SYGVKD. The CDR3 is made up of 13 amino acids. The CDR3, as DNA: TGTGCCATCAGATCAGTCGCGTCGGGAAAACTGTTTTTT. Protein: CAIRSVASGKLFF.

The chain joins TRBV2 to TRBJ2-3; 10 nucleotides match TRBD2. Germline CDR1 reads SNHLY; CDR2 reads FYNNEI. V gave up 6 bases and J gave up 2 bases; unmatched junction bases: 5. The CDR3 has 15 amino acids. The CDR3 DNA reads TGTGCCAGCAGCCTAGCGGGAGCAGTCACAGATACGCAGTATTTT. Amino acid sequence: CASSLAGAVTDTQYF.